This TCR beta chain was recovered during a study of cytotoxic CD8 clonotypes in ibrutinib-treated CLL. Study-wide results and caveats: Clonality climbed at ibrutinib response, then dropped toward baseline at progression.

The repertoire was sequenced with immunoSEQ multiplex PCR; TCRdb's copy has only in-frame clones and lacks some. The table lists more than 200,000 clones, 75% to 80% of them singletons. Comments on this clone: Its target is unknown.

The TCR sequence derives from a human donor with chronic lymphocytic leukemia. This specimen was PBMCs, taken after 12 months of ibrutinib treatment.

CDR3 sequence (DNA): TGCGCCAGCAGTGAGTCACGAGGGGGGAGCACAGATACGCAGTATTTT. Translating gives CASSESRGGSTDTQYF. The J gene is TRBJ2-3, the V gene TRBV10-1; D assignment may be TRBD1 or TRBD2 (6 bases each). This CDR3 is 16 amino acids long. V was cut by 0 bases and J by 0 bases, with 10 bases left in between. Germline V gene sequence: CDR1 WNHNN, CDR2 SYGVQD (reference sequence).